The rows below give T cell receptor beta chains drawn from one sample of a study of cytomegalovirus exposure and HLA in healthy donors. TCRdb's table, derived via immunoSEQ multiplex PCR, lists solely in-frame clones and lacks some. The data show 90,000 to 150,000 clones, with 70% to 90% seen just once and about 1.8% held by the top ten. Specimen: PBMCs. These receptor sequences come from a young man in good health and CMV-seronegative. Each CDR3 is given with its conserved first and last residue. A D gene is named only where the DNA matches it firmly. The size of a clone is reported for some rows only, either as once, few or many, or as a class for expanded clones.

J gene: TRBJ2-7; clone size: few; V gene: TRBV10-2; D gene: TRBD1; CDR3 protein: CASSPGTGFSYEQYF; CDR3 DNA: TGCGCCAGCAGCCCCGGGACAGGGTTCTCCTACGAGCAGTACTTC
J gene: TRBJ1-5; clone size: NA; V gene: TRBV28; D gene: NA; CDR3 protein: CASSLNRELNQPQHF; CDR3 DNA: TGTGCCAGCAGTTTAAACAGGGAGCTAAATCAGCCCCAGCATTTT
J gene: TRBJ1-1; clone size: once; V gene: TRBV4-1; D gene: TRBD1; CDR3 protein: CASSQPGQVGMNTEAFF; CDR3 DNA: TGCGCCAGCAGCCAGCCGGGACAGGTAGGGATGAACACTGAAGCTTTCTTT
J gene: TRBJ2-5; clone size: NA; V gene: TRBV6-1; D gene: TRBD2; CDR3 protein: CASREREIGQETQYF; CDR3 DNA: TGTGCCAGTCGCGAGCGGGAGATAGGGCAAGAGACCCAGTACTTC
J gene: TRBJ1-4; clone size: NA; V gene: TRBV11-3; D gene: TRBD1; CDR3 protein: CASSKRDRSEKLFF; CDR3 DNA: TGTGCCAGCAGCAAACGGGACAGAAGTGAAAAACTGTTTTTT
J gene: TRBJ1-1; clone size: NA; V gene: TRBV29-1; D gene: NA; CDR3 protein: CSVTPNSRNTEAFF; CDR3 DNA: TGCAGCGTGACCCCTAATAGCAGGAACACTGAAGCTTTCTTT
J gene: TRBJ1-4; clone size: NA; V gene: TRBV5-5; D gene: TRBD1; CDR3 protein: CASSPGGLTNEKLFF; CDR3 DNA: TGTGCCAGCAGCCCAGGGGGCTTGACTAATGAAAAACTGTTTTTT
J gene: TRBJ2-7; clone size: few; V gene: TRBV5-6; D gene: NA; CDR3 protein: CASSRSYEQYF; CDR3 DNA: TGTGCCAGCAGCCGCTCCTACGAGCAGTACTTC
J gene: TRBJ1-6; clone size: few; V gene: TRBV7-2; D gene: NA; CDR3 protein: CASSLGVVDNSPLHF; CDR3 DNA: TGTGCCAGCAGCTTAGGCGTGGTGGATAATTCACCCCTCCACTTT
J gene: TRBJ2-4; clone size: NA; V gene: TRBV6-1; D gene: NA; CDR3 protein: CASSARNIQYF; CDR3 DNA: TGTGCCAGCAGTGCCCGAAACATTCAGTACTTC
J gene: TRBJ1-5; clone size: NA; V gene: TRBV7-2; D gene: TRBD1; CDR3 protein: CASSDGTGLNQPQHF; CDR3 DNA: TGTGCCAGCTCCGACGGGACAGGACTCAATCAGCCCCAGCATTTT
J gene: TRBJ2-5; clone size: NA; V gene: TRBV18; D gene: TRBD1; CDR3 protein: CASSLGQEETQYF; CDR3 DNA: TGTGCCAGCTCACTGGGACAGGAAGAGACCCAGTACTTC
J gene: TRBJ2-3; clone size: NA; V gene: TRBV6-5; D gene: NA; CDR3 protein: CASSYSGKSTDTQYF; CDR3 DNA: TGTGCCAGCAGTTACAGCGGAAAGAGCACAGATACGCAGTATTTT
J gene: TRBJ2-5; clone size: NA; V gene: TRBV5-6; D gene: NA; CDR3 protein: CASSLGVQETQYF; CDR3 DNA: TGTGCCAGCAGCTTGGGAGTACAAGAGACCCAGTACTTC
J gene: TRBJ2-7; clone size: NA; V gene: TRBV27; D gene: NA; CDR3 protein: CASSLFDRTYEQYF; CDR3 DNA: TGTGCCAGCAGTTTATTCGACAGAACCTACGAGCAGTACTTC
J gene: TRBJ2-7; clone size: NA; V gene: TRBV28; D gene: NA; CDR3 protein: CASGFNPGSYEQYF; CDR3 DNA: TGTGCCAGCGGTTTTAATCCGGGATCCTACGAGCAGTACTTC
J gene: TRBJ2-7; clone size: NA; V gene: TRBV6-5; D gene: NA; CDR3 protein: CASSSPRYYEQYF; CDR3 DNA: TGTGCCAGCAGCTCGCCCCGGTACTACGAGCAGTACTTC
J gene: TRBJ2-7; clone size: NA; V gene: TRBV11-3; D gene: NA; CDR3 protein: CASSLKTGTYEQYF; CDR3 DNA: TGTGCCAGCAGCTTAAAGACAGGCACCTACGAGCAGTACTTC
J gene: TRBJ2-5; clone size: NA; V gene: TRBV20-1; D gene: NA; CDR3 protein: CSVAWEETQYF; CDR3 DNA: TGCAGCGTCGCCTGGGAGGAGACCCAGTACTTC
J gene: TRBJ1-5; clone size: NA; V gene: TRBV6-1; D gene: TRBD1; CDR3 protein: CASSGDGRGRNQPQHF; CDR3 DNA: TGTGCCAGCAGTGGGGATGGAAGGGGGCGGAATCAGCCCCAGCATTTT
J gene: TRBJ1-2; clone size: NA; V gene: TRBV5-1; D gene: NA; CDR3 protein: CASSFEGDGYGYTF; CDR3 DNA: TGCGCCAGCAGCTTCGAGGGGGACGGCTATGGCTACACCTTC
J gene: TRBJ2-7; clone size: once; V gene: TRBV12-5; D gene: NA; CDR3 protein: CASARDYEQYF; CDR3 DNA: TGTGCTAGTGCCCGAGACTACGAGCAGTACTTC
J gene: TRBJ2-1; clone size: NA; V gene: TRBV25-1; D gene: TRBD1; CDR3 protein: CASSESGTGGTEQFF; CDR3 DNA: TGTGCCAGCAGTGAATCAGGGACAGGGGGTACTGAGCAGTTCTTC
J gene: TRBJ1-1; clone size: once; V gene: TRBV2; D gene: TRBD1; CDR3 protein: CASSRDSLSNTEAFF; CDR3 DNA: TGTGCCAGCAGCCGGGACAGTCTTTCGAACACTGAAGCTTTCTTT
J gene: TRBJ1-5; clone size: NA; V gene: TRBV27; D gene: NA; CDR3 protein: CASSWAGNQPQHF; CDR3 DNA: TGTGCCAGCAGTTGGGCCGGCAATCAGCCCCAGCATTTT
J gene: TRBJ1-4; clone size: NA; V gene: TRBV7-8; D gene: TRBD1; CDR3 protein: CASSLRAGTGNEKLFF; CDR3 DNA: TGTGCCAGCAGCTTACGGGCCGGGACAGGGAACGAAAAACTGTTTTTT
J gene: TRBJ2-7; clone size: few; V gene: TRBV5-6; D gene: TRBD1; CDR3 protein: CASSDRGIYEQYF; CDR3 DNA: TGTGCCAGCAGCGACAGGGGAATCTACGAGCAGTACTTC
J gene: TRBJ2-7; clone size: NA; V gene: TRBV21-1; D gene: NA; CDR3 protein: CASSKPIQNYSYEQYF; CDR3 DNA: TGTGCCAGCAGCAAACCCATACAGAATTACTCCTACGAGCAGTACTTC
J gene: TRBJ1-4; clone size: NA; V gene: TRBV28; D gene: NA; CDR3 protein: CASSLGQFVSEKLFF; CDR3 DNA: TGTGCCAGCAGTTTGGGGCAGTTTGTATCGGAAAAACTGTTTTTT
J gene: TRBJ1-2; clone size: NA; V gene: TRBV28; D gene: TRBD1; CDR3 protein: CASSPSPGQLYGYTF; CDR3 DNA: TGTGCCAGCAGTCCGTCACCGGGACAGCTTTATGGCTACACCTTC
J gene: TRBJ1-5; clone size: NA; V gene: TRBV5-5; D gene: NA; CDR3 protein: CASSLLGGYDQPQHF; CDR3 DNA: TGTGCCAGCAGCTTGCTAGGAGGGTATGATCAGCCCCAGCATTTT
J gene: TRBJ2-1; clone size: NA; V gene: TRBV7-7; D gene: NA; CDR3 protein: CASSLSTGSEQFF; CDR3 DNA: TGTGCCAGCAGCTTATCCACAGGGTCGGAGCAGTTCTTC
J gene: TRBJ1-1; clone size: once; V gene: TRBV18; D gene: NA; CDR3 protein: CASSPSIKNTEAFF; CDR3 DNA: TGTGCCAGCTCACCATCTATCAAGAACACTGAAGCTTTCTTT
J gene: TRBJ2-1; clone size: NA; V gene: TRBV5-6; D gene: TRBD2; CDR3 protein: CASSLELQRGDNEQFF; CDR3 DNA: TGTGCCAGCAGCTTGGAGCTCCAGCGGGGTGACAATGAGCAGTTCTTC
J gene: TRBJ2-5; clone size: NA; V gene: TRBV7-9; D gene: TRBD1; CDR3 protein: CASSISPGTGDRETQYF; CDR3 DNA: TGTGCCAGCAGCATAAGTCCCGGGACAGGTGACCGGGAGACCCAGTACTTC
J gene: TRBJ2-7; clone size: NA; V gene: TRBV7-9; D gene: TRBD1; CDR3 protein: CASSRAGTGVYEQYF; CDR3 DNA: TGTGCCAGCAGCCGAGCAGGGACAGGGGTCTACGAGCAGTACTTC
J gene: TRBJ2-7; clone size: NA; V gene: TRBV27; D gene: NA; CDR3 protein: CASTTFYRRTDPPGEQYF; CDR3 DNA: TGTGCCAGCACCACATTCTACCGGAGGACAGATCCCCCGGGCGAGCAGTACTTC
J gene: TRBJ2-3; clone size: NA; V gene: TRBV6-1; D gene: NA; CDR3 protein: CASSSTRDRTDTQYF; CDR3 DNA: TGTGCCAGCAGTTCGACTCGGGATCGCACAGATACGCAGTATTTT
J gene: TRBJ2-1; clone size: NA; V gene: TRBV11-3; D gene: TRBD1; CDR3 protein: CASSNWDRGYNEQFF; CDR3 DNA: TGTGCCAGCAGCAACTGGGACAGGGGGTATAATGAGCAGTTCTTC
J gene: TRBJ1-2; clone size: few; V gene: TRBV30; D gene: TRBD1; CDR3 protein: CAWTGGNGYTF; CDR3 DNA: TGTGCCTGGACAGGGGGCAATGGCTACACCTTC
J gene: TRBJ2-7; clone size: NA; V gene: TRBV6-5; D gene: NA; CDR3 protein: CASRVGASYEQYF; CDR3 DNA: TGTGCCAGCAGGGTGGGGGCCTCCTACGAGCAGTACTTC
J gene: TRBJ2-1; clone size: NA; V gene: TRBV29-1; D gene: TRBD1; CDR3 protein: CSWGQGNEQFF; CDR3 DNA: TGCAGCTGGGGACAGGGAAATGAGCAGTTCTTC
J gene: TRBJ2-1; clone size: NA; V gene: TRBV7-2; D gene: TRBD2; CDR3 protein: CASSLGRAASGYNEQFF; CDR3 DNA: TGTGCCAGCAGCTTAGGACGGGCGGCTAGCGGGTACAATGAGCAGTTCTTC
J gene: TRBJ1-1; clone size: NA; V gene: TRBV11-2; D gene: NA; CDR3 protein: CASTKEEVRGAFF; CDR3 DNA: TGTGCCAGCACGAAAGAAGAGGTGCGTGGCGCTTTCTTT
J gene: TRBJ1-6; clone size: NA; V gene: TRBV5-6; D gene: TRBD1; CDR3 protein: CASSLRLNRDSSYNSPLHF; CDR3 DNA: TGTGCCAGCAGCTTGCGACTCAACAGGGACAGCTCCTATAATTCACCCCTCCACTTT
J gene: TRBJ1-1; clone size: NA; V gene: TRBV19; D gene: NA; CDR3 protein: CASSKTGTFRSEAFF; CDR3 DNA: TGTGCCAGTAGTAAAACCGGGACATTTCGTTCGGAAGCTTTCTTT
J gene: TRBJ2-7; clone size: NA; V gene: TRBV27; D gene: TRBD2; CDR3 protein: CASGPLGEGYEQYF; CDR3 DNA: TGTGCCAGCGGACCGTTGGGGGAGGGCTACGAGCAGTACTTC
J gene: TRBJ2-7; clone size: NA; V gene: TRBV6-4; D gene: TRBD1; CDR3 protein: CANPGQGSSYEQYF; CDR3 DNA: TGTGCCAACCCGGGACAGGGATCCAGCTACGAGCAGTACTTC
J gene: TRBJ1-1; clone size: NA; V gene: TRBV6-1; D gene: TRBD1; CDR3 protein: CASSRGLDTEAFF; CDR3 DNA: TGTGCCAGCAGCAGGGGGTTGGACACTGAAGCTTTCTTT
J gene: TRBJ1-2; clone size: NA; V gene: TRBV5-6; D gene: NA; CDR3 protein: CASSLEGAGYGYTF; CDR3 DNA: TGTGCCAGCAGCTTGGAAGGGGCCGGGTATGGCTACACCTTC
J gene: TRBJ2-7; clone size: NA; V gene: TRBV28; D gene: NA; CDR3 protein: CASGYPRDHYEQYF; CDR3 DNA: TGTGCCAGCGGCTACCCGAGGGATCACTACGAGCAGTACTTC
J gene: TRBJ1-1; clone size: NA; V gene: TRBV5-1; D gene: NA; CDR3 protein: CASSFGTEAFF; CDR3 DNA: TGCGCCAGCAGCTTCGGCACTGAAGCTTTCTTT
J gene: TRBJ1-4; clone size: once; V gene: TRBV4-1; D gene: NA; CDR3 protein: CASSQEVPRDSNEKLFF; CDR3 DNA: TGCGCCAGCAGCCAAGAGGTCCCCCGGGACTCAAATGAAAAACTGTTTTTT
J gene: TRBJ1-1; clone size: NA; V gene: TRBV7-9; D gene: TRBD1; CDR3 protein: CASSNTTGATEAFF; CDR3 DNA: TGTGCCAGCAGCAACACAACAGGGGCCACTGAAGCTTTCTTT
J gene: TRBJ1-2; clone size: NA; V gene: TRBV28; D gene: NA; CDR3 protein: CASSLQGSRTRHYGYTF; CDR3 DNA: TGTGCCAGCAGTTTACAGGGTAGCAGAACACGGCACTATGGCTACACCTTC
J gene: TRBJ2-1; clone size: NA; V gene: TRBV11-3; D gene: TRBD2; CDR3 protein: CASSQGLASRSNQFF; CDR3 DNA: TGTGCCAGCAGCCAAGGACTAGCGTCGCGGTCTAATCAGTTCTTC
J gene: TRBJ1-4; clone size: NA; V gene: TRBV11-2; D gene: NA; CDR3 protein: CASSSMGSNREKLFF; CDR3 DNA: TGTGCCAGCAGCTCGATGGGGAGTAATCGTGAAAAACTGTTTTTT
J gene: TRBJ2-4; clone size: NA; V gene: TRBV10-3; D gene: NA; CDR3 protein: CAISEGSATRFRNIQYF; CDR3 DNA: TGTGCCATCAGTGAGGGTTCAGCTACAAGATTCAGGAACATTCAGTACTTC